This TCR beta chain derives from a study of T-cell memory formation after mild COVID-19 (dated by TCRdb to the early 2020s). In terms of the full investigation: TCR sequence clusters from the two donors were largely donor specific. Longitudinal TCRalpha and TCRbeta repertoire sequencing tracked T-cell clones expanding and contracting after mild COVID-19 in a couple of donors. Two young, previously healthy adult volunteers made up the cohort, one male and one female.

Note on this clonotype: Its antigen target is currently unknown. The sample holds no much larger clone one base away, and base qualities are not on file.

Compared with germline, V lacks 0 bases and J lacks 0 bases; bases without a gene match: 1. CDR1 and CDR2 are read off the germline V gene (reference sequence) as DFQATT and SNEGSKA. The CDR3, cysteine through phenylalanine, is 14 amino acids long. Only the CDR3 portion is preserved as DNA: 42 bases, with reading frame beginning at the first base. TCRdb names Illumina NovaSeq 6000 as the instrument used. TCRalpha and TCRbeta cDNA libraries were constructed by 5'RACE with constant-segment primers, with sample barcodes and unique molecular identifiers being introduced. RNA was extracted from every sample with Trizol reagent. Amplification of the libraries took two PCR steps, and the second step added a second sample barcode plus Illumina TruSeq adapters. The libraries were sequenced on an Illumina NovaSeq using 2 x 150 bp paired-end reads. The original methods were these. With migec v1.2.7, reads were demultiplexed and then collapsed into UMI-guided consensus sequences. With mixcr v2.1.11, UMI consensuses were aligned to TRA and TRB V and J templates and assembled into clonotypes. A clonotype was counted as expanded or contracted only when both edgeR and NoisET called the clonotype significant, with the noise models trained on biological replicates. For edgeR calls, the thresholds were a false discovery rate-adjusted p below 0.01 and a log2 fold-change of 1. As an exploratory analysis of dynamics, PCA with hierarchical clustering was applied to max-normalized trajectories of the 1000 most abundant clonotypes. Each responding clone was given a CD4 or CD8 phenotype based on the CD4+ and CD8+ repertoires, which had been sequenced separately. TCRdb reworked the public reads: Q25 trimming with fastp, MiXCR clone assembly, productive beta chains retained. Rows matching on CDR3 protein sequence are summarized as one entry with the most common DNA and genes. The V and J calls shown here were made by TCRdb, not taken from the authors' results. The sample includes about 470,000 distinct CDR3 sequences, with 15% to 20% observed a single time. Of the sample, more than 9% falls within the top ten clones.

Ficoll-Paque density gradient centrifugation was the method used to isolate PBMCs. What the study reported, not specific to this receptor: Some responding clones were detected in pre-infection memory, suggesting pre-existing cross-reactive memory T cells joined the SARS-CoV-2 response. Only two mild cases were covered by the study, and larger cohorts that include severe cases with pre-infection samples were considered necessary. From day 15 to 85, contracting clones showed balanced CD4/CD8 phenotypes, whereas a second wave of clones that expanded from day 15 to 37 leaned towards CD4+. The second-wave clones that peaked on day 37 were not confirmed to be SARS-CoV-2 specific. Contracting CD4+ clones were located mainly in the CM and EM memory subsets, whereas CD8+ clones were found to be enriched in EMRA.

The sequence was collected from an adult woman who had mild COVID-19 (a few samples of this study predate the infection). The sample titles of this study are shuffled in the database, so cell type and time point are left out; the donor was told from shared clones. Input material: PBMCs or a T cell subset sorted from them (not recorded which). Recombination linked TRBV20-1 to TRBJ1-1, with 7 central nucleotides matching TRBD1. The CDR3 has the sequence CSARDTGVNTEAFF. The bases read TGCAGTGCTAGAGATACAGGGGTGAACACTGAAGCTTTCTTT.